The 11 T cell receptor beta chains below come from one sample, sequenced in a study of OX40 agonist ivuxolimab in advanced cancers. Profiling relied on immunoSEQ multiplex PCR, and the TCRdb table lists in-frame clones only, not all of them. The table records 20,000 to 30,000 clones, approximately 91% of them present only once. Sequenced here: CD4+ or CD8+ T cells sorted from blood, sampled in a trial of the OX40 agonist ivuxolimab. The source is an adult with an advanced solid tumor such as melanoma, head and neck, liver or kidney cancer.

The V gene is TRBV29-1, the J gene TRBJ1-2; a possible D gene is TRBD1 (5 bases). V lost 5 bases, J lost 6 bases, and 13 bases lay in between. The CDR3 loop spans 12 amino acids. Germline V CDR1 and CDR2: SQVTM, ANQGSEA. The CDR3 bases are TGCAGCGTTTCATTACAGGTAGATGGCTACACCTTC. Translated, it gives CSVSLQVDGYTF.

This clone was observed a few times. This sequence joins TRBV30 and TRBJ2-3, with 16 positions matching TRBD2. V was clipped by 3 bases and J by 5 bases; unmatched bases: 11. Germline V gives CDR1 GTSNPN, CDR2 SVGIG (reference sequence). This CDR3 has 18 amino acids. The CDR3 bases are TGTGCCTGGAGCATTACGGGACTAGCGGGAGGGAGGGGAGATACGCAGTATTTT. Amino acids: CAWSITGLAGGRGDTQYF.

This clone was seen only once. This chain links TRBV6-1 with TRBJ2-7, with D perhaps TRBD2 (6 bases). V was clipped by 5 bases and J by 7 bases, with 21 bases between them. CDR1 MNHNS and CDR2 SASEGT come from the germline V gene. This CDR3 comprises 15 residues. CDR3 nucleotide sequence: TGTGCCAGCAGTACCTCCGGCGGGACTGAAGGGGAGCAGTACTTC. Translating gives CASSTSGGTEGEQYF.

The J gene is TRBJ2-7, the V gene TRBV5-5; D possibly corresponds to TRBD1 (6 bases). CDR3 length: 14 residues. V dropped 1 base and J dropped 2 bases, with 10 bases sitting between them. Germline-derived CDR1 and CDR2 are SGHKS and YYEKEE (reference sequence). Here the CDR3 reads CASSLSDRTYEQYF. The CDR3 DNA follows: TGTGCCAGCAGCTTGAGTGACAGGACCTACGAGCAGTACTTC.

This CDR3 reads CASSSEAYNSPLHF. As DNA, the CDR3 is TGTGCCAGCAGCTCTGAGGCGTATAATTCACCCCTCCACTTT. This chain joins TRBV7-2 and TRBJ1-6; no clear D. There are 14 residues in the CDR3. Germline assignment: CDR1 SGHTA and CDR2 FQGNSA. V was pared by 4 bases and J by 4 bases, with 8 bases between.

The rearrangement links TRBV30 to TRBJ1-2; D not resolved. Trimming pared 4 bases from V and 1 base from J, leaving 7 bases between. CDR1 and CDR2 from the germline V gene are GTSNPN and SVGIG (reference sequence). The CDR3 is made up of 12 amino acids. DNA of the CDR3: TGTGCCTGGAACGAACTTAACTATGGCTACACCTTC. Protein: CAWNELNYGYTF.

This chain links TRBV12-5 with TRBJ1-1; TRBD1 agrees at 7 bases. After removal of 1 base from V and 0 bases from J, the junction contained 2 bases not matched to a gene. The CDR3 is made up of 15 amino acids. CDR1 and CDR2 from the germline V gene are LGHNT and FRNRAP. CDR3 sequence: CASGLGQGLNTEAFF. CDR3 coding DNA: TGTGCTAGTGGTTTGGGACAGGGTTTGAACACTGAAGCTTTCTTT.

In nucleotides, the CDR3 is TGTGCCAGCAGTTTTTTGCGCCAACCGGGAGGGGAGCTGTTTTTT. Translated, it gives CASSFLRQPGGELFF. The chain employs TRBV28 and TRBJ2-2, with D maybe TRBD2 (5 bases). The germline V gene encodes CDR1 MDHEN and CDR2 SYDVKM. This CDR3 spans 15 amino acids. V lost 3 bases and J lost 8, with 16 bases in between.

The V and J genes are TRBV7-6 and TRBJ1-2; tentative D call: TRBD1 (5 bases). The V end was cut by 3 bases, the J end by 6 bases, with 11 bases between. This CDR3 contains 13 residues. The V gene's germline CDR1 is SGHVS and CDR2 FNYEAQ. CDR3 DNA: TGTGCCAGCAGCTTTTGGGGGGGGAATGGCTACACCTTC. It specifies CASSFWGGNGYTF.

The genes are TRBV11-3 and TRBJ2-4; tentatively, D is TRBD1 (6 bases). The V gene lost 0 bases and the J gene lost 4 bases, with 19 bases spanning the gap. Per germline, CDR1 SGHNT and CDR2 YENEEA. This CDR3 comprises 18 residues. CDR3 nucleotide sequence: TGTGCCAGCAGCTTAGAATATGAGTCGATGGGGACAAAAAACATTCAGTACTTC. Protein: CASSLEYESMGTKNIQYF.

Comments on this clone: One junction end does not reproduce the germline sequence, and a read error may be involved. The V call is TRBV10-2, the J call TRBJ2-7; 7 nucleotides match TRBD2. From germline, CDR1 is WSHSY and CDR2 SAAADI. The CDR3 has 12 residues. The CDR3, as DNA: TGCGCCAGCAGGGAGTGGGGGGGCGAGCAGTACTTC. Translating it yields CASREWGGEQYF.